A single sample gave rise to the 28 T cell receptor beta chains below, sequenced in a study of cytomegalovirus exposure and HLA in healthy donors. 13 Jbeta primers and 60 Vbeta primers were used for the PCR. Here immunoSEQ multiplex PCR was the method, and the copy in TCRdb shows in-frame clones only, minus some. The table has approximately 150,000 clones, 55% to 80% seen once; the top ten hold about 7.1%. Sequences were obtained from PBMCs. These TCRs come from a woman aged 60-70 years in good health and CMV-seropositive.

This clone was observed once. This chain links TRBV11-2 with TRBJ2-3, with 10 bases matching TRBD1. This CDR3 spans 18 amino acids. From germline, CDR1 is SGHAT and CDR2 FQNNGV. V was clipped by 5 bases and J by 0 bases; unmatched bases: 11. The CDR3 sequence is CASSPTRQGATSTDTQYF. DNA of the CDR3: TGTGCCAGCAGCCCTACCCGACAGGGGGCGACTAGCACAGATACGCAGTATTTT.

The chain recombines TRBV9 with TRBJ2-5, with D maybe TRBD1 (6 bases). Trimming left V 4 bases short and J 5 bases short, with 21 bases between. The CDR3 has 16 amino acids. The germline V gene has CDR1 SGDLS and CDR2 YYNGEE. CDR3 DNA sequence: TGTGCCAGCAGCCCCCGTGGCAGGGGAGCTGGGGAGACCCAGTACTTC. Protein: CASSPRGRGAGETQYF.

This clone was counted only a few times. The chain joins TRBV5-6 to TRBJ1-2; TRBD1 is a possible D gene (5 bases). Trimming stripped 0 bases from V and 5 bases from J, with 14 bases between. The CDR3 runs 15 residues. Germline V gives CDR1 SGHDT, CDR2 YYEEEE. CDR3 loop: CASSLADAGRYGYTF. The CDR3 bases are TGTGCCAGCAGCTTGGCCGACGCAGGGAGGTATGGCTACACCTTC.

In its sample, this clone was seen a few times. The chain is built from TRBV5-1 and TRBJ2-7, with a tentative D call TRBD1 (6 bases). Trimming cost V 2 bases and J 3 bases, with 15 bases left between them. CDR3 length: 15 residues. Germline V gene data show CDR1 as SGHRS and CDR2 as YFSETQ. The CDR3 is CASSFSTGSVYEQYF. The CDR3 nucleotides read TGCGCCAGCAGCTTCAGCACAGGGTCGGTCTACGAGCAGTACTTC.

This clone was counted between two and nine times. CDR3: CASSSWGTSGSNEQFF. The CDR3 DNA sequence: TGTGCCAGCAGCTCGTGGGGGACTAGCGGGAGCAATGAGCAGTTCTTC. The gene calls are TRBV5-4 and TRBJ2-1, with 14 nucleotides matching TRBD2. The CDR3 contains 16 residues. V gave up 3 bases and J gave up 6 bases; unmatched junction bases: 5. Per the germline V gene, CDR1 is SGHNT and CDR2 is YYREEE (reference sequence).

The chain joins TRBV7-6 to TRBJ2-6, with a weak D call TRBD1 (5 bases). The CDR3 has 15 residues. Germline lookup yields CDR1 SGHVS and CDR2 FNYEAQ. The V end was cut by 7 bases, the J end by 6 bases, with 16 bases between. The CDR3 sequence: CASNRKFGAANVLTF. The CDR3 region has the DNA TGTGCCAGCAACAGGAAGTTCGGAGCGGCCAACGTCCTGACTTTC.

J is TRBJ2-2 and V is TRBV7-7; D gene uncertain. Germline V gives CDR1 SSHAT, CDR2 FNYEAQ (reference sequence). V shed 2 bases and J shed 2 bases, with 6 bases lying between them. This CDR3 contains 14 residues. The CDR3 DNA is TGTGCCAGCAGCTTAACACCTAACACCGGGGAGCTGTTTTTT. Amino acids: CASSLTPNTGELFF.

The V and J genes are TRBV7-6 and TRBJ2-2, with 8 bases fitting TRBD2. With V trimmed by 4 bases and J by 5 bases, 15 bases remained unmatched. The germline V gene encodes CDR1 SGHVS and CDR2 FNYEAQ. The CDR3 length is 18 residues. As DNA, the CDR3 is TGTGCCAGCAGCTCTCCGCTTAGCGGGGAGGGGAAGACCGGGGAGCTGTTTTTT. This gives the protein CASSSPLSGEGKTGELFF.

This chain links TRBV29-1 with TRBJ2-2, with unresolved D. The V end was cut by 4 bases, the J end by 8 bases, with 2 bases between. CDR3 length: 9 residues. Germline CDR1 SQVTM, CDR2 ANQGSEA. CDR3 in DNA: TGCAGCGTTGCGGGGGAGCTGTTTTTT. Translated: CSVAGELFF.

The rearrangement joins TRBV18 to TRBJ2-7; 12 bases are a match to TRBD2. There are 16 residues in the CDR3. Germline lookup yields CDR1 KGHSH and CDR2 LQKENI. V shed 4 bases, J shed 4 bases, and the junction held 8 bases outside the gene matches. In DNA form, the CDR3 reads TGTGCCAGCTCACGTGGGACTAGCGGGCGCCTATACGAGCAGTACTTC. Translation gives CASSRGTSGRLYEQYF.

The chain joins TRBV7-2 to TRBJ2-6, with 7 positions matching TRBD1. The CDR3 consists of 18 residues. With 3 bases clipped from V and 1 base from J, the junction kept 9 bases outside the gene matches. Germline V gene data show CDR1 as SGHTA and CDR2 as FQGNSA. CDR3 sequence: CASSLGQPFESGANVLTF. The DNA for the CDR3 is TGTGCCAGCAGCTTGGGACAGCCCTTTGAATCTGGGGCCAACGTCCTGACTTTC.

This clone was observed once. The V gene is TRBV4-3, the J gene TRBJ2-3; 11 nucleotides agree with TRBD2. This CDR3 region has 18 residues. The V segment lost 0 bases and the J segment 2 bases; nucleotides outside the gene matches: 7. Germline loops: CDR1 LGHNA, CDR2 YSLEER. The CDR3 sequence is CASSQEWVAGGPTDTQYF. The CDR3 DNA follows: TGCGCCAGCAGCCAAGAGTGGGTAGCGGGAGGGCCCACAGATACGCAGTATTTT.

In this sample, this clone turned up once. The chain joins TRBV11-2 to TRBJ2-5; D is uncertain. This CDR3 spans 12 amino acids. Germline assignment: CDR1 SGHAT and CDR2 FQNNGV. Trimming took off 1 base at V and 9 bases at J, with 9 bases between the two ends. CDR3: CASSLAALPQYF. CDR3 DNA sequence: TGTGCCAGCAGCTTAGCTGCCCTACCCCAGTACTTC.

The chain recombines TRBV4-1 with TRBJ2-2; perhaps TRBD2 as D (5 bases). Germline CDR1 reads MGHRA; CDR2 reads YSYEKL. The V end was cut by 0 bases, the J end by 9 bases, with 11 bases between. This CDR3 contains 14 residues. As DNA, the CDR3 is TGCGCCAGCAGCCAAGATTCCGGGAACCGGGAGCTGTTTTTT. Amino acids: CASSQDSGNRELFF.

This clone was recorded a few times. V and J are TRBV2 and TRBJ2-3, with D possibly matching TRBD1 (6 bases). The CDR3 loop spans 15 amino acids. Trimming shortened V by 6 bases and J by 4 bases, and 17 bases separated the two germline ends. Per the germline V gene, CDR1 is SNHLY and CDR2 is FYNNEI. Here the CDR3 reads CASRRGRGSADTQYF. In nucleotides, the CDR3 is TGTGCCAGCAGGAGAGGCAGGGGTTCGGCAGATACGCAGTATTTT.

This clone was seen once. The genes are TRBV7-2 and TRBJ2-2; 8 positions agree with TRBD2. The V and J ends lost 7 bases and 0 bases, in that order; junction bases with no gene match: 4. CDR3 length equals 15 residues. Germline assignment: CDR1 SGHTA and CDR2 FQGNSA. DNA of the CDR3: TGTGCCAGCACCCCGGGACTAGCGAACACCGGGGAGCTGTTTTTT. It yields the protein CASTPGLANTGELFF.

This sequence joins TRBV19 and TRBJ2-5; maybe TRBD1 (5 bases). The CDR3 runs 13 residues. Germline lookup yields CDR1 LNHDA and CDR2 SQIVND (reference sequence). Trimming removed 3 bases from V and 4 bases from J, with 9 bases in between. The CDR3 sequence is CASSIGAIETQYF. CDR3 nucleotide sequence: TGTGCCAGTAGTATTGGGGCCATAGAGACCCAGTACTTC.

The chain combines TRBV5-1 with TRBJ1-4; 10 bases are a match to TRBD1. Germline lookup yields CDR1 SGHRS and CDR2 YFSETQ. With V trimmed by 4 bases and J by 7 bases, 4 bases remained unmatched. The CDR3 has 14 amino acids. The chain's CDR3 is CASSTGTGVEKLFF. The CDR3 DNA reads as TGCGCCAGCAGCACCGGGACAGGGGTTGAAAAACTGTTTTTT.

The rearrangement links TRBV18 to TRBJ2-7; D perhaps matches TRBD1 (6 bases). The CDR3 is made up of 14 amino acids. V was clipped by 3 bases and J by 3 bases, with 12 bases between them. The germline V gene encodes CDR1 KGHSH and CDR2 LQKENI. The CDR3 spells CASSPPGDNYEQYF. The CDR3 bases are TGTGCCAGCTCACCCCCCGGGGACAACTACGAGCAGTACTTC. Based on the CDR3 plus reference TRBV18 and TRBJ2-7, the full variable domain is NAGVMQNPRHLVRRRGQEARLRCSPMKGHSHVYWYRQLPEEGLKFMVYLQKENIIDESGMPKERFSAEFPKEGPSILRIQQVVRGDSAAYFCASSPPGDNYEQYFGPGTRLTVT.

The CDR3 bases are TGCAGCGTTGAAATAGGAGCCATGAACACTGAAGCTTTCTTT. The encoded protein is CSVEIGAMNTEAFF. The chain couples TRBV29-1 to TRBJ1-1; D is unclear. Germline V gene data show CDR1 as SQVTM and CDR2 as ANQGSEA. The CDR3 spans 14 residues. Trimming pared 2 bases from V and 0 bases from J, leaving 10 bases between.

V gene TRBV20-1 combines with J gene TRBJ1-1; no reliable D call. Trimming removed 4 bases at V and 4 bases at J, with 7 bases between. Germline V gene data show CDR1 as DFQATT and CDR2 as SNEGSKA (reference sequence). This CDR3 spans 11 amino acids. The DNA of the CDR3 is TGCAGTGCTACCCGGAGCACTGAAGCTTTCTTT. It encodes CSATRSTEAFF.

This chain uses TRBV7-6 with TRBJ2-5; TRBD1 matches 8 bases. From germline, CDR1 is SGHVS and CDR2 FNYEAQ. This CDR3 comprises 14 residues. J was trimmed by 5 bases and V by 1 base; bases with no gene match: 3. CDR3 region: CASSLGTGPETQYF. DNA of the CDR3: TGTGCCAGCAGCTTAGGGACAGGGCCCGAGACCCAGTACTTC.

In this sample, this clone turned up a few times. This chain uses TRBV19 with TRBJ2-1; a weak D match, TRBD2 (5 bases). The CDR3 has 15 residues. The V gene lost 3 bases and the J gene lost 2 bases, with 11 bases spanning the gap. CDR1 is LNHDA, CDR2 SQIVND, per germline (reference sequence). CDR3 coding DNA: TGTGCCAGTAGTATCGGTGGGAGTGCCTACAATGAGCAGTTCTTC. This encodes CASSIGGSAYNEQFF.

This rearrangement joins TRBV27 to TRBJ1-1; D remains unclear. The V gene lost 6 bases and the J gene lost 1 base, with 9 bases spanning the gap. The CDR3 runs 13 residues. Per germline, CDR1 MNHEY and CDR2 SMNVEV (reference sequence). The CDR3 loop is CASSPYKNTEAFF. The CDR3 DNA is TGTGCCAGCAGCCCTTACAAGAACACTGAAGCTTTCTTT.

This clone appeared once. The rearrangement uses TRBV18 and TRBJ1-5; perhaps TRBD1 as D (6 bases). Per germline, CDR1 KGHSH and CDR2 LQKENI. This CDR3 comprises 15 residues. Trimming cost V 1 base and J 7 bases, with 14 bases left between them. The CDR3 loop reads CASSPLGQGKQPQHF. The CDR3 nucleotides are TGTGCCAGCTCACCACTGGGCCAGGGGAAGCAGCCCCAGCATTTT.

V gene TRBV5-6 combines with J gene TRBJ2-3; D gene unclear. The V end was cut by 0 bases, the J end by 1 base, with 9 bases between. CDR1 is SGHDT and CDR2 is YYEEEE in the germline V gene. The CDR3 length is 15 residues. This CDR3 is CASSLAGLGTDTQYF. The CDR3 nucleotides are TGTGCCAGCAGCTTGGCCGGGTTGGGCACAGATACGCAGTATTTT.

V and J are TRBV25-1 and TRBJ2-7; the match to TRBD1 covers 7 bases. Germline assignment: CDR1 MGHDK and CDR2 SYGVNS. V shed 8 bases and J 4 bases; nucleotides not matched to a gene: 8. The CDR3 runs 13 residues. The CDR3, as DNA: TGTGCCAGCGGACCGGGACAGATATACGAGCAGTACTTC. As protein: CASGPGQIYEQYF.

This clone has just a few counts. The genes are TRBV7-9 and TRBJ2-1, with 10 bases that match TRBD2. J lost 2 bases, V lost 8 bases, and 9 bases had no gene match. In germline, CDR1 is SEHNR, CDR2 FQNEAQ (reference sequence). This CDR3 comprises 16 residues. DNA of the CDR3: TGTGCCAGCGGAGCACCGGGACTAGCGACCTACAATGAGCAGTTCTTC. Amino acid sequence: CASGAPGLATYNEQFF.